This is a list of T cell receptor beta chains from one sample in a study of molecular identifiers for immune sequencing clone quantification. TCRdb reprocessed the PCR reads with MiXCR, giving one entry per CDR3 protein. The sample includes about 98,000 distinct CDR3 sequences, around 37% seen only once; the top ten take about 9.7%. What was sequenced was naive CD8+ T cells from blood, with Jurkat cell RNA spiked in. These receptors all stem from a human donor in good health. Some libraries in this study had Jurkat cell RNA spiked in. CDR3s include the opening cysteine and the closing phenylalanine or tryptophan. The D gene is left open where the match is weak.

>TRBJ2-7|-|TRBV28|12
CASSYSHYEQYF
>TRBJ2-1|TRBD2|TRBV11-2|16
CASSFVTSRNYNEQFF
>TRBJ2-3|TRBD2|TRBV7-8|15
CASSPLAGGPETQYF
>TRBJ2-3|-|TRBV7-9|15
CASSYPFPGQDTQYF
>TRBJ2-5|-|TRBV28|14
CASSIGLFQETQYF
>TRBJ1-1|-|TRBV4-2|14
CASSQPDGNTEAFF
>TRBJ1-1|-|TRBV7-6|13
CASSPILGAEAFF
>TRBJ2-3|-|TRBV20-1|13
CSARRTVADTQYF
>TRBJ2-7|-|TRBV28|16
CASSFSQGGLSYEQYF
>TRBJ1-1|-|TRBV7-6|14
CASSEGSGAFEAFF
>TRBJ2-3|-|TRBV7-9|12
CASFRMEDTQYF